This T cell receptor beta chain was sequenced during a study of T cell changes during pregnancy in multiple sclerosis (dated by TCRdb to between 2019 and 2020). Study-wide context: Changes in the T cell repertoire over the course of pregnancy were examined in this study in women with multiple sclerosis.

Worth noting for this clone: The specificity of this receptor is unknown. No base qualities exist here, and no much larger clone lies one base off it.

Per the germline V gene, SGHVS is the CDR1 and FNYEAQ is the CDR2. Deletion took 3 bases off V and 1 base off J, with a span of 12 bases between the germline ends. Inclusive of the bounding cysteine and phenylalanine, the CDR3 is 15 residues long. CDR3 DNA is the only sequence kept; it has 45 bases, read in frame from the first base. Library creation used the immunoSEQ multiplex PCR assay. As stored in TCRdb, this immuneACCESS dataset retains in-frame rearrangements with V and J assigned. A fraction of the clones does not appear; measured against another copy, unresolved V genes explain less than half of the discrepancy, and the remainder lacks a known reason. Across this sample there are approximately 40,000 clones, with approximately 90% seen only once. In total, the top ten clones hold 0.9% to 1.5% of the sample.

The chain uses TRBV7-6 and TRBJ1-2; tentative D gene TRBD1, with 5 bases matching. The sequence came from a female donor with multiple sclerosis, enrolled in a pregnancy study. Sequencing was performed on CD4+ T cells from peripheral blood mononuclear cells, taken in the second trimester of pregnancy. The CDR3 amino acid sequence is: CASSLMAGDNYGYTF. The nucleotide sequence reads TGTGCCAGCAGCTTGATGGCGGGGGATAACTATGGCTACACCTTC.